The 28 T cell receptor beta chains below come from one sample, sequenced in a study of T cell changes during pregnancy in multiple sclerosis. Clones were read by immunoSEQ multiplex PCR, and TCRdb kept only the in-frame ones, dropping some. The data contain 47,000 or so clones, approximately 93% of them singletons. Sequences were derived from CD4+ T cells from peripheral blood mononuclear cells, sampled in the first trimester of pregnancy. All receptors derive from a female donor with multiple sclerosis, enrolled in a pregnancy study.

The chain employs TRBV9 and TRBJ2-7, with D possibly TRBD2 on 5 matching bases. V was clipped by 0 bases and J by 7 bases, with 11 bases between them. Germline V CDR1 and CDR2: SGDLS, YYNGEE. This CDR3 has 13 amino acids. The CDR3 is CASSVAEGGEQYF. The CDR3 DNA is TGTGCCAGCAGCGTAGCAGAGGGCGGAGAGCAGTACTTC.

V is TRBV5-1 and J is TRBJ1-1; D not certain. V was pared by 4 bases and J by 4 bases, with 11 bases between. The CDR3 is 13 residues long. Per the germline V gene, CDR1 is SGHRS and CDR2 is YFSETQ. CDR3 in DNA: TGCGCCAGCAGCCCCCTTGCGGCCACTGAAGCTTTCTTT. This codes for CASSPLAATEAFF.

The CDR3: CASSLTQASNEQFF. CDR3 nucleotides: TGTGCCAGCAGCTTAACGCAGGCCTCTAATGAGCAGTTCTTC. The rearrangement links TRBV7-2 to TRBJ2-1; D is ambiguous. V lost 2 bases to trimming and J lost 7 bases, with 12 bases between them. Germline V gene lookup returns CDR1 SGHTA and CDR2 FQGNSA. This CDR3 has 14 amino acids.

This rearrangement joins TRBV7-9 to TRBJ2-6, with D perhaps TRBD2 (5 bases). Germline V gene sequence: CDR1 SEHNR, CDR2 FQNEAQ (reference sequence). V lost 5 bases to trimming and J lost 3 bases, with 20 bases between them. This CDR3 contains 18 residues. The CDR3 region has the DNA TGTGCCAGCAGCACCCCGGGCCAACCCGGAGGTGGGGCCAACGTCCTGACTTTC. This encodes CASSTPGQPGGGANVLTF.

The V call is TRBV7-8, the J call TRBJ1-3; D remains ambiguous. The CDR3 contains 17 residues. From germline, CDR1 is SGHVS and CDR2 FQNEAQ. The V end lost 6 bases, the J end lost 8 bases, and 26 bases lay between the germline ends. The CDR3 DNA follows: TGTGCCAGCAGAGACGGGGATCCCCCCCTCTTCGGGGACACCATATATTTT. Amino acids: CASRDGDPPLFGDTIYF.

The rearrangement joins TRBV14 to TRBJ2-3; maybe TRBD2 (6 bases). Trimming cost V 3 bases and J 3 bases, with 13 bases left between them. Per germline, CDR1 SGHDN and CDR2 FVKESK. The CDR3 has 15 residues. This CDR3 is CASSQWRGRTDTQYF. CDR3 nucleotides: TGTGCCAGCAGCCAGTGGCGGGGAAGGACAGATACGCAGTATTTT.

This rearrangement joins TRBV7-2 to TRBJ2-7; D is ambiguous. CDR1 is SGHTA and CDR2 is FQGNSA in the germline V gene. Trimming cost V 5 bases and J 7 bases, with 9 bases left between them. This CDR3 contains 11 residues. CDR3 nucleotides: TGTGCCAGCAGCATGACATGGGAGCAGTACTTC. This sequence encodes CASSMTWEQYF.

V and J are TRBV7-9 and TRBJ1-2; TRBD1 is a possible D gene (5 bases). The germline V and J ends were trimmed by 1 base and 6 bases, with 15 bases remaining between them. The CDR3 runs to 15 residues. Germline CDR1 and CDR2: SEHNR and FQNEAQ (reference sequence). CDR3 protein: CASSLGGWVGNGYTF. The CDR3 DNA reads TGTGCCAGCAGCTTAGGGGGCTGGGTTGGGAATGGCTACACCTTC.

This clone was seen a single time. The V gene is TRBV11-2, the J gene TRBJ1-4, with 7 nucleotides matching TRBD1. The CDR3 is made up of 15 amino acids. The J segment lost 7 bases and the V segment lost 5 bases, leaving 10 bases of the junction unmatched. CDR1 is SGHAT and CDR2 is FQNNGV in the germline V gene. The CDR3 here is CASSPRTGGGEKLFF. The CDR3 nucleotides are TGTGCCAGCAGCCCAAGGACAGGAGGGGGTGAAAAACTGTTTTTT.

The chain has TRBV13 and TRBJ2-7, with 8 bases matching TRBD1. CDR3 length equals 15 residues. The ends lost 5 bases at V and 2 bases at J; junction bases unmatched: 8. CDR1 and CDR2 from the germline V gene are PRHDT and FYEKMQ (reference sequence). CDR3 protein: CASSRRTGSAYEQYF. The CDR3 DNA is TGTGCCAGCAGCCGGCGGACAGGGTCAGCCTACGAGCAGTACTTC.

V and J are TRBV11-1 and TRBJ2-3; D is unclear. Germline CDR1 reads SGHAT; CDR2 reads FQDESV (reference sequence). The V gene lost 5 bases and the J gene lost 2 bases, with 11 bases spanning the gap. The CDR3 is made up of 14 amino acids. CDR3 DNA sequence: TGTGCCAGCAGCCCTAATTCCCCCACAGATACGCAGTATTTT. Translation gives CASSPNSPTDTQYF.

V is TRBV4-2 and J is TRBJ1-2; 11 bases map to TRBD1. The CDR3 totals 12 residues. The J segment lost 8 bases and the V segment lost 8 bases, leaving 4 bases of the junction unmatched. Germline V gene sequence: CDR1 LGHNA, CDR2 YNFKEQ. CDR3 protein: CASRTGGDGYTF. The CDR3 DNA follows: TGTGCCAGCCGGACAGGGGGCGACGGCTACACCTTC.

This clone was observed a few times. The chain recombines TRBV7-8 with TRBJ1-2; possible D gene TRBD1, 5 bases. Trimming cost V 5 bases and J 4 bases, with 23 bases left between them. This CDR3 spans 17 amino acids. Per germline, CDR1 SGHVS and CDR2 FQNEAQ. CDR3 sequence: CASSPLTVAGYSYGYTF. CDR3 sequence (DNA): TGTGCCAGCAGCCCCTTGACCGTGGCAGGGTATTCCTATGGCTACACCTTC.

CDR3 in DNA: TGTGCCAGCAGCCTCCGGGACAGGGTCGCGCTAGGCGGCGAGCAGTACTTC. It translates to CASSLRDRVALGGEQYF. V usage is TRBV5-5 and J usage is TRBJ2-7; 9 bases align to TRBD1. Trimming cost V 4 bases and J 6 bases; bases outside gene matches: 17. The V gene's germline CDR1 is SGHKS and CDR2 YYEKEE (reference sequence). The CDR3 spans 17 residues. Full variable domain (missing parts from reference TRBV5-5 and TRBJ2-7): DAGVTQSPTHLIKTRGQQVTLRCSPISGHKSVSWYQQVLGQGPQFIFQYYEKEERGRGNFPDRFSARQFPNYSSELNVNALLLGDSALYLCASSLRDRVALGGEQYFGPGTRLTVT.

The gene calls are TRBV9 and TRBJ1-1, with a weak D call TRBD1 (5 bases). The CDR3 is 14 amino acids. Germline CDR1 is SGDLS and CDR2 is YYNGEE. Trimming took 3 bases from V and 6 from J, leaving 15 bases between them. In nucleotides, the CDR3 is TGTGCCAGCAGCGACCGGGACTCCGTTCCTGAAGCTTTCTTT. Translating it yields CASSDRDSVPEAFF.

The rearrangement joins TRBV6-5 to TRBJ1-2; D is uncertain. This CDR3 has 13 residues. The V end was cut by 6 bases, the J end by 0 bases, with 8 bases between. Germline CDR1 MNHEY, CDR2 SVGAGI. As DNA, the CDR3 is TGTGCCAGCAGAACACCAACTAACTATGGCTACACCTTC. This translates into CASRTPTNYGYTF.

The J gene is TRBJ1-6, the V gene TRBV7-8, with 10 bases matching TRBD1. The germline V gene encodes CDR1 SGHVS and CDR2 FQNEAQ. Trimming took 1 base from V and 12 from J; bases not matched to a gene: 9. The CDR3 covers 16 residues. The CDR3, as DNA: TGTGCCAGCAGCTTAGGAAGCGGGACAGGGGTATTACCCCTCCACTTT. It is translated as CASSLGSGTGVLPLHF.

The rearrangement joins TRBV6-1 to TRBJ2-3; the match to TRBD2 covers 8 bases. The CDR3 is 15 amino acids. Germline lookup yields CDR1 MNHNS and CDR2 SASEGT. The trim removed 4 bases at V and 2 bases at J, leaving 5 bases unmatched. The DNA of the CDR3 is TGTGCCAGCAGTGTTGATAGCGGGAACACAGATACGCAGTATTTT. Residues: CASSVDSGNTDTQYF.

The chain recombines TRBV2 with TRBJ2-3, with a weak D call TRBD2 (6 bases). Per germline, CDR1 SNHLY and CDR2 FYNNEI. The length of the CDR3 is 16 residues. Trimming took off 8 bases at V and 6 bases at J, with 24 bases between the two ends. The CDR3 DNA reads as TGTGCCAGCGGGCCCCAAGCGGGCCTAAGGGATGATACGCAGTATTTT. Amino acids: CASGPQAGLRDDTQYF.

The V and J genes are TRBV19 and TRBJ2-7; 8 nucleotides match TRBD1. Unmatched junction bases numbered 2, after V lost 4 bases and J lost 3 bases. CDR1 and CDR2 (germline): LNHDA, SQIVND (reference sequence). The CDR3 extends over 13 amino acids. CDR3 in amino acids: CASSTTGDYEQYF. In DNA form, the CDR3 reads TGTGCCAGTAGTACGACAGGGGACTACGAGCAGTACTTC. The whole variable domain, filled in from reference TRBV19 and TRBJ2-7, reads DGGITQSPKYLFRKEGQNVTLSCEQNLNHDAMYWYRQDPGQGLRLIYYSQIVNDFQKGDIAEGYSVSREKKESFPLTVTSAQKNPTAFYLCASSTTGDYEQYFGPGTRLTVT.

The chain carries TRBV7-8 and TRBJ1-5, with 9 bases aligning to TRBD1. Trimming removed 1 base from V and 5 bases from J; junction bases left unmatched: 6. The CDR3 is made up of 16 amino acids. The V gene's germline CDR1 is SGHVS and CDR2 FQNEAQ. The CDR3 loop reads CASSLDRGLRYQPQHF. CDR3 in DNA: TGTGCCAGCAGCTTAGACAGGGGGCTACGATATCAGCCCCAGCATTTT. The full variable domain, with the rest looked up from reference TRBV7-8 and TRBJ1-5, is GAGVSQSPRYKVAKRGQDVALRCDPISGHVSLFWYQQALGQGPEFLTYFQNEAQLDKSGLPSDRFFAERPEGSVSTLKIQRTQQEDSAVYLCASSLDRGLRYQPQHFGDGTRLSIL.

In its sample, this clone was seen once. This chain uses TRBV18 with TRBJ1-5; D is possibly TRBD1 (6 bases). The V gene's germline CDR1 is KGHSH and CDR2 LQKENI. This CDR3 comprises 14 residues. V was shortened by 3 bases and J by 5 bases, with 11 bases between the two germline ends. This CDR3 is CASSPGAADQPQHF. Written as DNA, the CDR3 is TGTGCCAGCTCACCGGGGGCGGCAGATCAGCCCCAGCATTTT.

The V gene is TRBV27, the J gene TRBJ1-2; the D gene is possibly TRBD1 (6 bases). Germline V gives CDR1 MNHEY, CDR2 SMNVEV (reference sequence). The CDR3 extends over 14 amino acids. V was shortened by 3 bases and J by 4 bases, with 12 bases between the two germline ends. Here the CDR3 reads CASSFQGSSYGYTF. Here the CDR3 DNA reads TGTGCCAGCAGTTTTCAGGGGAGTTCCTATGGCTACACCTTC.

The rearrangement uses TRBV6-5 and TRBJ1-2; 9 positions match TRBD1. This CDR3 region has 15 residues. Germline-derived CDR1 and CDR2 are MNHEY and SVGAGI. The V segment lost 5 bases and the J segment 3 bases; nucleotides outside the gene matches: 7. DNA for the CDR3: TGTGCCAGCAGTCCCCGCAGGACAGGGGACTATGGCTACACCTTC. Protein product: CASSPRRTGDYGYTF.

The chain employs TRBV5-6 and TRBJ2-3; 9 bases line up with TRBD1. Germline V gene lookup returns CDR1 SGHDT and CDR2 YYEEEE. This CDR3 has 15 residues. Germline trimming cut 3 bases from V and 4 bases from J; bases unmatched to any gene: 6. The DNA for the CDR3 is TGTGCCAGCAGCTCAAGACAGGGGGTCGCAGATACGCAGTATTTT. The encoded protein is CASSSRQGVADTQYF.

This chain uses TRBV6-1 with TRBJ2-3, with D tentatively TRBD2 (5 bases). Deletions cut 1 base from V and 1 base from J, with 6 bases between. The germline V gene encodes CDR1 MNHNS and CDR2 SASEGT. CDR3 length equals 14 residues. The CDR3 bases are TGTGCCAGCAGTGAAGGGGGAGGCACAGATACGCAGTATTTT. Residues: CASSEGGGTDTQYF.

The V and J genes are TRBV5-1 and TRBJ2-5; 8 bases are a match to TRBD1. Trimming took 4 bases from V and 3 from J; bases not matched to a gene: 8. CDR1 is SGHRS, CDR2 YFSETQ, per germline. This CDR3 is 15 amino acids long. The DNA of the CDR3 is TGCGCCAGCAGCCCCCCAGGGACAGGAGAAGAGACCCAGTACTTC. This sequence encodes CASSPPGTGEETQYF.

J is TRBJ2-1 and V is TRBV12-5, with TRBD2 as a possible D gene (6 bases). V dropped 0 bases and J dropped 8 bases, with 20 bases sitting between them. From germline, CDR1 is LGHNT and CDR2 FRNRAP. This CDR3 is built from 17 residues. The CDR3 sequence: CASGLVWPGLAIDEQFF. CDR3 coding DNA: TGTGCTAGTGGTTTGGTATGGCCTGGTCTAGCGATCGATGAGCAGTTCTTC.